Listed below are T cell receptor beta chains from one sample, sequenced in a study of PD-1 blockade in classical Hodgkin lymphoma. Measured with immunoSEQ multiplex PCR; TCRdb has only the in-frame clones, and not every one. Seen here are approximately 12,000 clones, around 84% observed once, and the top ten hold roughly 25%. This specimen was peripheral blood mononuclear cells (PBMCs), taken at baseline. Every receptor here comes from a human donor with classical Hodgkin lymphoma. Both conserved end residues are part of each CDR3. The D gene is left open where the match is weak. Expanded clones get a size class; other rows say once, few or many, or leave the size out.

TRBD2	.	TRBV5-4	TRBJ2-5	TGTGCCAGCAGCTTGGACCAGGGAGGGCAAGAGACCCAGTACTTC	CASSLDQGGQETQYF
TRBD1	.	TRBV27	TRBJ1-1	TGTGCCAGCAGTTCAAGGGGACAGTTGAACACTGAAGCTTTCTTT	CASSSRGQLNTEAFF
.	.	TRBV6-1	TRBJ1-3	TGTGCCAGCAAGAACAGGGCTGGAAACACCATATATTTT	CASKNRAGNTIYF
TRBD2	few	TRBV19	TRBJ2-1	TGTGCCACTGTAGCGGGATCCACCACCAATGAGCAGTTCTTC	CATVAGSTTNEQFF
TRBD1	once	TRBV28	TRBJ2-7	TGTGCCAGCAGTTTACTGGGACAGGGGGTGTACTCCTACGAGCAGTACTTC	CASSLLGQGVYSYEQYF
TRBD1	.	TRBV28	TRBJ2-3	TGTGCCAGCAGTTTAGGGTCACCCGGGACAGGGACAATCACAGATACGCAGTATTTT	CASSLGSPGTGTITDTQYF
TRBD2	once	TRBV5-1	TRBJ2-5	TGCGCCAGCAGCCCCGGGACTAACCAAGAGACCCAGTACTTC	CASSPGTNQETQYF
TRBD1	.	TRBV19	TRBJ1-4	TGTGCCAGTAGTATAGTAGGGACAGGGACGGAAAAACTGTTTTTT	CASSIVGTGTEKLFF
.	.	TRBV7-3	TRBJ2-2	TGTGCCAGCAGCTTAGCGTCTGGCCGAACGAACACCGGGGAGCTGTTTTTT	CASSLASGRTNTGELFF
.	once	TRBV2	TRBJ1-5	TGTGCCAGCAGTCTGAGTCAGGGACCCAATCAGCCCCAGCATTTT	CASSLSQGPNQPQHF
.	.	TRBV7-6	TRBJ2-5	TGTGCCAGCAGTTGGGGAGTTGAAGAGACCCAGTACTTC	CASSWGVEETQYF
.	.	TRBV9	TRBJ2-1	TGTGCCAGCAGCGTCGTCCCTGGAGAGCAGTTCTTC	CASSVVPGEQFF
.	.	TRBV25-1	TRBJ2-5	TGTGCCAGCAGTGAATCCGACAACAGAGAGACCCAGTACTTC	CASSESDNRETQYF
TRBD1	.	TRBV9	TRBJ1-4	TGTGCCAGCAGCGCGACAGGGACTAATGAAAAACTGTTTTTT	CASSATGTNEKLFF
TRBD2	.	TRBV2	TRBJ2-1	TGTGCCAGCAATTTAGCGGGAGCGCGCAATGAGCAGTTCTTC	CASNLAGARNEQFF
TRBD1	.	TRBV7-9	TRBJ2-1	TGTGCCAGCAGCTTAGCCAACAGGGGCCTTTACAATGAGCAGTTCTTC	CASSLANRGLYNEQFF
.	.	TRBV4-2	TRBJ1-1	TGTGCCAGCAGCCAGGCTAACACTGAAGCTTTCTTT	CASSQANTEAFF
TRBD2	.	TRBV27	TRBJ2-7	TGTGCCAGCAGCCTGGGGGGGAGGGCCGTCGAGCAGTACTTC	CASSLGGRAVEQYF
.	.	TRBV25-1	TRBJ2-2	TGTGCCAGCAGTGAAGGGACGAGGGCGACCGGGGAGCTGTTTTTT	CASSEGTRATGELFF
.	.	TRBV5-8	TRBJ2-3	TGTGCCAGCAGCTCCCCCGCGGGCTTGGATACGCAGTATTTT	CASSSPAGLDTQYF
TRBD2	.	TRBV6-5	TRBJ2-2	TGTGCCAGCAGACTAGCGGGGGGAGTCGGGGAGCTGTTTTTT	CASRLAGGVGELFF
.	.	TRBV18	TRBJ2-1	TGTGCCAGCTCACTACTAGTCGGCAATGAGCAGTTCTTC	CASSLLVGNEQFF
.	.	TRBV18	TRBJ2-1	TGTGCCAGCTCGCCGGCGACCTACAATGAGCAGTTCTTC	CASSPATYNEQFF
.	.	TRBV18	TRBJ2-2	TGTGCCAGCTCACCAGGCAGGTCGAACACCGGGGAGCTGTTTTTT	CASSPGRSNTGELFF
.	.	TRBV6-1	TRBJ2-3	TGTGCCAGCAGTGAATTAGGGGGGGGCCGGACAGATACGCAGTATTTT	CASSELGGGRTDTQYF
.	.	TRBV30	TRBJ1-1	TGTGCCTGCACGGGACGGAGTGAAGCTTTCTTT	CACTGRSEAFF
.	.	TRBV7-2	TRBJ1-1	TGTGCCAGCAGTCAATTCAATGTGGGGACTGAAGCTTTCTTT	CASSQFNVGTEAFF
TRBD1	.	TRBV30	TRBJ1-5	TGTGCCTGGAGTAAGACAGGGGGTCAGCCCCAGCATTTT	CAWSKTGGQPQHF
.	.	TRBV19	TRBJ1-5	TGTGCCAGTAGTATAACACCTAGCAATCAGCCCCAGCATTTT	CASSITPSNQPQHF
TRBD2	.	TRBV5-6	TRBJ2-3	TGTGCCAGCAGCTTAGGTAGGGACTATAGCACAGATACGCAGTATTTT	CASSLGRDYSTDTQYF
.	few	TRBV14	TRBJ2-2	TGTGCCAGCAGCCAAGATTACGGGACCGGGGAGCTGTTTTTT	CASSQDYGTGELFF
.	.	TRBV4-3	TRBJ2-2	TGCGCCAGCAGCCAAGATGTCGGGGAGCTGTTTTTT	CASSQDVGELFF
.	.	TRBV20-1	TRBJ1-1	TGCAGTGCAACCAGGGAGATAGCTTTCTTT	CSATREIAFF
TRBD1	.	TRBV5-1	TRBJ2-5	TGCGCCAGCAGCAAGACAGGGGACATCCAAGAGACCCAGTACTTC	CASSKTGDIQETQYF
.	.	TRBV7-3	TRBJ2-2	TGTGCCAGCAGCTTATGGGACGGGGAGCTGTTTTTT	CASSLWDGELFF
.	.	TRBV4-3	TRBJ1-5	TGCGCCAGCAGCCAAGAATGGCAGGTTTATTTT	CASSQEWQVYF
TRBD1	.	TRBV9	TRBJ1-4	TGTGCCAGCAGCGTAGGGACAGGGAGGGAAAAACTGTTTTTT	CASSVGTGREKLFF
TRBD2	.	TRBV5-6	TRBJ2-7	TGTGCCAGCAGCTTGGGGACTAGCGGGAGTTCGTACTTC	CASSLGTSGSSYF
.	.	TRBV4-2	TRBJ2-3	TGTGCCAGCAGCCCGGGACTTTCAGATACGCAGTATTTT	CASSPGLSDTQYF
TRBD1	.	TRBV18	TRBJ1-2	TGTGCCAGCTCAGAACCTGGGACAGGGGACTATGGCTACACCTTC	CASSEPGTGDYGYTF
.	.	TRBV19	TRBJ1-1	TGTGCCAGTAGTATAGGGGCAGGGGTTTACACTGAAGCTTTCTTT	CASSIGAGVYTEAFF
.	.	TRBV15	TRBJ1-1	TGTGCCACCAACCAAGACAGCTTCTACACTGAAGCTTTCTTT	CATNQDSFYTEAFF
.	.	TRBV30	TRBJ2-1	TGTGCCTGGAGTCCGAGGGGGGATAGGGAGTTCTTC	CAWSPRGDREFF
.	.	TRBV4-2	TRBJ2-2	TGTGCCAGCAGCCAGGCGCGGACTGCGAACACCGGGGAGCTGTTTTTT	CASSQARTANTGELFF
TRBD1	few	TRBV7-9	TRBJ1-6	TGTGCCAGCAGCTTTACGCCCGGGACAGGGAACTCACCCCTCCACTTT	CASSFTPGTGNSPLHF
.	.	TRBV5-6	TRBJ2-5	TGTGCCAGCAGCTTGCTGGGTAGGGTAGTTCAAGAGACCCAGTACTTC	CASSLLGRVVQETQYF
.	.	TRBV13	TRBJ2-3	TGTGCCAGCAGCTTTCGGAGCTCCCCCACAGATACGCAGTATTTT	CASSFRSSPTDTQYF
TRBD1	.	TRBV6-6	TRBJ1-5	TGTGCCAGCAGTGGGACAGAGCCATATCAGCCCCAGCATTTT	CASSGTEPYQPQHF